This TCR beta chain was retrieved from a study of T cell repertoires in cytomegalovirus infection (dated 2019 in TCRdb). A note on the overall study: Donor HLA type was relevant to the analysis, as public TCR beta signatures indicated carriage of CMV infection together with the matching HLA type.

What the authors observed across the whole study: In the ex vivo response, HLA-C-restricted CMV-specific TCR beta clonotypes were dominant, and in two of eight donors the single most frequent clonotype came from this HLA-C-restricted group. Carriers of CMV infection plus the relevant HLA type were discriminated by the cumulative frequency of public TCR beta family members in the study cohort and in an independent roughly 340-donor cohort.

This clonotype was recorded many times. It lacks a known antigen. Base-call qualities are not available, and no considerably larger clone is one nucleotide away. From its cysteine to its phenylalanine, the CDR3 spans 14 amino acids. The read is trimmed to its CDR3 DNA, 42 bases read in frame from base 1. V and J are truncated by 4 bases and 7 bases respectively, leaving an intervening sequence of 13 bases. For CDR1 and CDR2, the germline V gene lists SGHVS and FNYEAQ. Reads for this sample came from an Illumina HiSeq 1500. TCRdb trimmed the raw reads at Q25, called clones with MiXCR and kept productive beta chains. Every entry covers one CDR3 protein and lists the most common genes and DNA from its rows. This sample comprises some 240,000 distinct CDR3 sequences, about 17% of them detected only once. The top ten constitute less than 60% of the sample.

Sequenced input: CD8+ T cells from PBMCs. This receptor chain uses TRBV7-6 and TRBJ2-2; no D gene call is confident. This sequence originates from a human donor in good health (CMV status not recorded). Some clones in this sample may be carry-over from other donors' samples. The DNA sequence follows: TGTGCCAGCAGCTACCAACCCCCTGGCGGGGAGCTGTTTTTT. This translates into CASSYQPPGGELFF. Full variable domain (CDR3 extended with the reference TRBV7-6 and TRBJ2-2 proteins): GAGVSQSPRYKVTKRGQDVALRCDPISGHVSLYWYRQALGQGPEFLTYFNYEAQQDKSGLPNDRFSAERPEGSISTLTIQRTEQRDSAMYRCASSYQPPGGELFFGEGSRLTVL.